The clone carrying this T cell receptor (beta chain) came up a few times. This sample was taken from a study of tissue T cells after allogeneic stem cell transplantation. Enrolled prospectively were adult allogeneic hematopoietic cell transplant recipients whose graft-versus-host disease was steroid-refractory. The CDR3 contains 10 residues. Germline V lookup: CDR1 KGHSH, CDR2 LQKENI. The ends were cut back, 0 bases at V and 8 bases at J, with 1 base in the middle. Sequencing was performed with immunoSEQ multiplex PCR; in TCRdb, only in-frame clones are kept and a portion is missing. The sample holds a few thousand clones, 60% to 80% seen once.

This TCR was sampled from a male patient aged 60 or older with steroid-refractory graft-versus-host disease after an allogeneic stem cell transplant. A subset of T cells may come from the graft donor. The rearrangement joins TRBV18 to TRBJ1-2; D not resolved. The sample was small intestine tissue, taken at autopsy. CDR3 in amino acids: CASSPPGYTF. CDR3 bases: TGTGCCAGCTCACCACCGGGCTACACCTTC. The variable domain in full, completed from reference TRBV18 and TRBJ1-2, reads NAGVMQNPRHLVRRRGQEARLRCSPMKGHSHVYWYRQLPEEGLKFMVYLQKENIIDESGMPKERFSAEFPKEGPSILRIQQVVRGDSAAYFCASSPPGYTFGSGTRLTVV.